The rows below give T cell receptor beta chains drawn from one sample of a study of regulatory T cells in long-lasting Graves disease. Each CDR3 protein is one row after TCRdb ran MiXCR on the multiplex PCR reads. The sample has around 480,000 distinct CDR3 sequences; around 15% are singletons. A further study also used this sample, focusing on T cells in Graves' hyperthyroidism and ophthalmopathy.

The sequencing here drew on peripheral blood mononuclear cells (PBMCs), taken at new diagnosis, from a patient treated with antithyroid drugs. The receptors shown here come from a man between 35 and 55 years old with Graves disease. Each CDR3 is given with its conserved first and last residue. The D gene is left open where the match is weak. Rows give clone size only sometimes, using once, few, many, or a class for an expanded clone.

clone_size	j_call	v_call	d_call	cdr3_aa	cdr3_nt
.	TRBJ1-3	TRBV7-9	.	CASSLDREGNTIYF	TGTGCCAGCAGCTTAGACAGGGAAGGAAACACCATATATTTT
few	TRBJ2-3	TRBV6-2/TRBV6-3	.	CASSYGPKDTQYF	TGTGCCAGCAGTTACGGACCGAAGGATACGCAGTATTTT
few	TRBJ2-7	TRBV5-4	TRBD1	CASSLRDRDDEQYF	TGTGCCAGCAGCCTTCGGGACAGGGACGACGAGCAGTACTTC
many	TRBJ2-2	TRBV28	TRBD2	CASSTDPGLAVSNTGELFF	TGTGCCAGCAGTACCGATCCGGGACTAGCGGTCTCGAACACCGGGGAGCTGTTTTTT
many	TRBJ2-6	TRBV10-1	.	CASSDGRRVDVLTF	TGCGCCAGCAGTGACGGAAGGAGGGTCGACGTCCTGACTTTC
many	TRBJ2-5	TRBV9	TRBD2	CASSDGAASGSQETQYF	TGTGCCAGCAGCGACGGGGCGGCTAGCGGCAGCCAAGAGACCCAGTACTTC
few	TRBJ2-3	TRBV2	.	CASSAEHGGTDTQYF	TGTGCCAGCAGTGCCGAGCATGGGGGCACAGATACGCAGTATTTT
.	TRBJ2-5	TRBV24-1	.	CATSDLRDIQETQYF	TGTGCCACCAGTGACCTCAGGGATATTCAAGAGACCCAGTACTTC
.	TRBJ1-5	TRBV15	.	CATSRDLTPENNQPQHF	TGTGCCACCAGCAGAGATTTGACCCCGGAGAACAATCAGCCCCAGCATTTT
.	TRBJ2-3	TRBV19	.	CASSVGLSSDTQYF	TGTGCCAGTAGTGTCGGGTTGAGCTCAGATACGCAGTATTTT
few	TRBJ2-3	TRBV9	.	CASSVSGTDTQYF	TGTGCCAGCAGCGTTTCTGGCACAGATACGCAGTATTTT
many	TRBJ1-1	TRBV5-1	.	CASSLIEGNTEAFF	TGCGCCAGCAGCTTGATCGAGGGGAACACTGAAGCTTTCTTT
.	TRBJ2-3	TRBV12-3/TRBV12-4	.	CASSERQTDTQYF	TGTGCCAGCAGTGAAAGACAGACAGATACGCAGTATTTT
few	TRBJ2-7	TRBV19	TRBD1	CASSAGTVLHEQYF	TGTGCCAGTAGCGCCGGGACAGTTCTCCACGAGCAGTACTTC
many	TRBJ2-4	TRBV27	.	CASQGEGVAKNIQYF	TGTGCCAGCCAGGGGGAGGGGGTAGCCAAAAACATTCAGTACTTC
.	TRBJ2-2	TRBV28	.	CASRLGGTGELFF	TGTGCCAGCAGGCTAGGGGGCACCGGGGAGCTGTTTTTT
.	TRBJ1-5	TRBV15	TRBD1	CATSIDRGRSQPQHF	TGTGCCACCAGCATAGACAGGGGTCGGAGCCAGCCCCAGCATTTT
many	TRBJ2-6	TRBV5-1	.	CASSKRASSGANVLTF	TGCGCCAGCAGCAAAAGAGCCAGCTCTGGGGCCAACGTCCTGACTTTC
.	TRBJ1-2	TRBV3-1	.	CASSQVGGTDTF	TGTGCCAGCAGCCAAGTTGGCGGGACGGACACCTTC
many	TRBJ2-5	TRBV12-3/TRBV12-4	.	CASSFRNREGETQYF	TGTGCCAGCAGTTTTCGTAACAGGGAAGGAGAGACCCAGTACTTC